The next 10 T cell receptor beta chains were all read from a single sample in a study of siplizumab effects on memory and regulatory T cells. TCRdb's copy holds only in-frame clones and misses some; the assay was immunoSEQ multiplex PCR. The sample has roughly 92,000 clones, roughly 94% seen once. Sequenced: non-Treg CD4+ T cells sorted from blood. These receptor sequences come from a human donor in good health.

The chain couples TRBV7-8 to TRBJ1-5; D call uncertain. V lost 5 bases, J lost 3 bases, and 14 bases lay in between. The length of the CDR3 is 15 residues. Germline-derived CDR1 and CDR2 are SGHVS and FQNEAQ. The CDR3 sequence is CASSPGRALNQPQHF. In DNA form, the CDR3 reads TGTGCCAGCAGCCCGGGCCGGGCCCTCAATCAGCCCCAGCATTTT. Supplemented by reference TRBV7-8 and TRBJ1-5, the full variable domain reads GAGVSQSPRYKVAKRGQDVALRCDPISGHVSLFWYQQALGQGPEFLTYFQNEAQLDKSGLPSDRFFAERPEGSVSTLKIQRTQQEDSAVYLCASSPGRALNQPQHFGDGTRLSIL.

V usage is TRBV5-1 and J usage is TRBJ1-1, with 10 bases identical to TRBD1. The germline CDR1 and CDR2 sequences are SGHRS and YFSETQ. CDR3 length: 17 amino acids. J lost 2 bases, V lost 3 bases, and 10 bases had no gene match. The CDR3 spells CASSSGQGVLPNTEAFF. The CDR3 DNA follows: TGCGCCAGCAGCTCCGGACAGGGGGTCCTCCCAAACACTGAAGCTTTCTTT.

V and J are TRBV11-2 and TRBJ1-1; D uncertain. V shed 5 bases and J shed 1 base, with 14 bases lying between them. In germline, CDR1 is SGHAT, CDR2 FQNNGV. This CDR3 is 15 amino acids long. CDR3 loop: CASSRPGVPNTEAFF. The CDR3 DNA reads TGTGCCAGCAGCCGACCGGGCGTGCCGAACACTGAAGCTTTCTTT.

The rearrangement links TRBV5-4 to TRBJ2-3; 8 bases match TRBD2. Per the germline V gene, CDR1 is SGHNT and CDR2 is YYREEE (reference sequence). The J segment lost 5 bases and the V segment lost 5 bases, leaving 7 bases of the junction unmatched. The CDR3 length is 14 residues. The CDR3 DNA follows: TGTGCCAGCAGTCCGGGACTAGAAGGAGATACGCAGTATTTT. It specifies CASSPGLEGDTQYF.

The chain combines TRBV28 with TRBJ2-7; 11 nucleotides match TRBD2. The trim removed 6 bases at V and 6 bases at J, leaving 7 bases unmatched. The length of the CDR3 is 14 residues. Germline CDR1 MDHEN, CDR2 SYDVKM. CDR3 in amino acids: CASSQTSGSREQYF. The CDR3 bases are TGTGCCAGCAGCCAAACTAGCGGGAGTCGCGAGCAGTACTTC.

This chain uses TRBV7-9 with TRBJ2-1; TRBD2 aligns across 14 bases. V lost 5 bases, J lost 8 bases, and 11 bases stayed unmatched. The CDR3 spans 17 residues. The germline CDR1 and CDR2 sequences are SEHNR and FQNEAQ (reference sequence). CDR3 amino acids: CASSHPGTSGGGYEQFF. In DNA form, the CDR3 reads TGTGCCAGCAGCCACCCCGGGACTAGCGGGGGCGGGTATGAGCAGTTCTTC.

The V call is TRBV11-2, the J call TRBJ1-1; 8 bases fit TRBD1. J lost 11 bases, V lost 5 bases, and 7 bases had no gene match. Germline V lookup: CDR1 SGHAT, CDR2 FQNNGV. The CDR3 totals 12 residues. CDR3 DNA: TGTGCCAGCAGCCCGGACAGGGTACGGGCTTTCTTT. It yields the protein CASSPDRVRAFF.

V and J are TRBV5-1 and TRBJ1-4; 9 nucleotides agree with TRBD1. Looked up from germline, CDR1 is SGHRS and CDR2 is YFSETQ. The CDR3 runs to 15 residues. The V and J ends lost 0 bases and 7 bases, in that order; junction bases with no gene match: 4. The CDR3 bases are TGCGCCAGCAGCTTGGGACAGGGGGGTTCTGAAAAACTGTTTTTT. This encodes CASSLGQGGSEKLFF. The full variable domain, rest sourced from reference TRBV5-1 and TRBJ1-4, is KAGVTQTPRYLIKTRGQQVTLSCSPISGHRSVSWYQQTPGQGLQFLFEYFSETQRNKGNFPGRFSGRQFSNSRSEMNVSTLELGDSALYLCASSLGQGGSEKLFFGSGTQLSVL.

This chain connects TRBV6-5 to TRBJ2-1; D assignment may be TRBD1 or TRBD2 (5 bases each). The CDR3 is 14 residues long. Trimming took off 0 bases at V and 9 bases at J, with 12 bases between the two ends. CDR1 is MNHEY, CDR2 SVGAGI, per germline. This CDR3 reads CASSYSFKGTEQFF. In DNA form, the CDR3 reads TGTGCCAGCAGTTACTCGTTTAAGGGGACTGAGCAGTTCTTC.

The V call is TRBV14, the J call TRBJ2-2; possibly TRBD1 for D (5 bases). The CDR3 length is 16 residues. V lost 0 bases, J lost 3 bases, and 11 bases lay in between. Germline loops: CDR1 SGHDN, CDR2 FVKESK. CDR3 sequence (DNA): TGTGCCAGCAGCCAAGAGTGGGGCCGCTACACCGGGGAGCTGTTTTTT. Residues: CASSQEWGRYTGELFF.